This T cell receptor (beta chain) was sequenced during a study of PD-1 blockade in classical Hodgkin lymphoma. Study summary: Administration of nivolumab to patients was at 3 mg/kg intravenously every 2 weeks. Study outcomes and limitations: For complete responders, baseline diversity was comparable to that of newly diagnosed patients. Exclusion removed patients who began nivolumab under 1 year after ASCT.

Generated by immunoSEQ multiplex PCR, the TCRdb table keeps only in-frame clones and is missing some. Here the sample spans around 29,000 clones, approximately 81% being singletons. Stated time point: cycle 4 day 1 (C4D1), after less than 7 weeks of nivolumab. Every patient relapsed after autologous stem cell transplantation, and brentuximab vedotin exposure varied. CD4+ T cells were purified from thawed PBMCs by negative selection. Best response was recorded as complete response, partial response or progressive disease. This CDR3 region has 18 residues. Looked up from germline, CDR1 is LNHDA and CDR2 is SQIVND (reference sequence). Trimming cost V 1 base and J 5 bases; bases outside gene matches: 8. In regard to this clone: Its matching antigen is unknown.

This TCR was sampled from a human donor with classical Hodgkin lymphoma. The chain links TRBV19 to TRBJ2-1, with 13 nucleotides matching TRBD2. The sample consisted of CD4+ T cells from blood, taken before the fourth cycle of nivolumab. The CDR3 nucleotides are TGTGCCAGTAGTATAGTCCCCCCGGGACTAGCGGGGCACAATGAGCAGTTCTTC. Protein sequence: CASSIVPPGLAGHNEQFF. The whole variable domain, filled in from reference TRBV19 and TRBJ2-1, reads DGGITQSPKYLFRKEGQNVTLSCEQNLNHDAMYWYRQDPGQGLRLIYYSQIVNDFQKGDIAEGYSVSREKKESFPLTVTSAQKNPTAFYLCASSIVPPGLAGHNEQFFGPGTRLTVL.